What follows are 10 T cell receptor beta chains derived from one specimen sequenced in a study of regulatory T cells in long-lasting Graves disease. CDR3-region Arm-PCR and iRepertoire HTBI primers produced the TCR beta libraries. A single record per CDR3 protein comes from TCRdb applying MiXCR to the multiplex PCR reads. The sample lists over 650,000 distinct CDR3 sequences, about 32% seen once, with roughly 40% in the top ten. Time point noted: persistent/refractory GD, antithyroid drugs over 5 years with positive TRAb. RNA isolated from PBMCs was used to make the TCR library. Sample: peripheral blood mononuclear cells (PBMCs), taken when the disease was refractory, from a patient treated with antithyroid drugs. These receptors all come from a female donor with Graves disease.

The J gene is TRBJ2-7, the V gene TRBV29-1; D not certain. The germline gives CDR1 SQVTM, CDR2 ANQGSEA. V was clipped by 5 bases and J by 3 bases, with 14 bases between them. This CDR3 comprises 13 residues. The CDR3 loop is CSVFFQQHYEQYF. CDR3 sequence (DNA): TGCAGCGTTTTTTTTCAACAGCACTACGAGCAGTACTTC.

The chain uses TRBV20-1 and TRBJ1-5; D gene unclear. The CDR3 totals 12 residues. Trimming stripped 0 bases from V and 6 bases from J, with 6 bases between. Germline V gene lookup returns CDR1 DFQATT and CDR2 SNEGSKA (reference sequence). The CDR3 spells CSAREGSQPQHF. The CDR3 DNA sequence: TGCAGTGCTAGAGAGGGATCTCAGCCCCAGCATTTT.

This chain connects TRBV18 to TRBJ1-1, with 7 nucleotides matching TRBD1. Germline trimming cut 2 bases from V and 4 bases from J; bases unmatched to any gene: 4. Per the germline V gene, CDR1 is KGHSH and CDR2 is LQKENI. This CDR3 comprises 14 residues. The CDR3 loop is CASSPSAGGTEAFF. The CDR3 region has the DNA TGTGCCAGCTCACCATCAGCAGGGGGCACTGAAGCTTTCTTT.

This chain's CDR3 is CSASRATEAFF. The CDR3 DNA follows: TGCAGTGCTAGCCGGGCTACGGAAGCTTTCTTT. The chain joins TRBV20-1 to TRBJ1-1; D gene unclear. The V end was cut by 3 bases, the J end by 8 bases, with 10 bases between. There are 11 residues in the CDR3. CDR1 and CDR2 (germline): DFQATT, SNEGSKA (reference sequence).

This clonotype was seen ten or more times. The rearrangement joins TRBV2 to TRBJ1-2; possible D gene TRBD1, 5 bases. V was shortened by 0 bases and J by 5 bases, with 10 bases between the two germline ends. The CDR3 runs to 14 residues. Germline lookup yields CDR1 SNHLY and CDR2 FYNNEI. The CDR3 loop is CASSEAGTEYGYTF. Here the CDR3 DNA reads TGTGCCAGCAGTGAAGCCGGGACTGAATATGGCTACACCTTC.

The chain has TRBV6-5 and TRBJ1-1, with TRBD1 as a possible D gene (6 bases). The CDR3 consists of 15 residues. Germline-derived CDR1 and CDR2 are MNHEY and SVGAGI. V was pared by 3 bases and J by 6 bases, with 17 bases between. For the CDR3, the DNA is TGTGCCAGCAGTTATCCGGACAGAAATGGGGCTGAAGCTTTCTTT. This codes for CASSYPDRNGAEAFF.

The DNA of the CDR3 is TGTGCCAGCAGCAGGGACAGGCGCTACGAGCAGTACTTC. It specifies CASSRDRRYEQYF. The chain uses TRBV6-4 and TRBJ2-7; 8 bases align to TRBD1. J lost 3 bases, V lost 6 bases, and 4 bases had no gene match. The CDR3 is 13 amino acids. The germline V gene has CDR1 MRHNA and CDR2 SNTAGT.

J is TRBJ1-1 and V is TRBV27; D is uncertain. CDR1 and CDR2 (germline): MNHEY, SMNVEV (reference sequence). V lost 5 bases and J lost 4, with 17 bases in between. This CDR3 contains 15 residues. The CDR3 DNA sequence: TGTGCCAGCAGTAAAATAGTCGGGGAGAGCACTGAAGCTTTCTTT. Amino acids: CASSKIVGESTEAFF.

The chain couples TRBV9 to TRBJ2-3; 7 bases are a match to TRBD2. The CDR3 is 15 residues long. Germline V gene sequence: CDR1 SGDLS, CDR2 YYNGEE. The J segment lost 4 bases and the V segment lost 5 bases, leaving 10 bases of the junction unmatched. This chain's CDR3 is CASSLSGTGADTQYF. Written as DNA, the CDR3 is TGTGCCAGCAGTCTAAGCGGGACGGGCGCAGATACGCAGTATTTT. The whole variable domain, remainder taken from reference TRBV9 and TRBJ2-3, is DSGVTQTPKHLITATGQRVTLRCSPRSGDLSVYWYQQSLDQGLQFLIQYYNGEERAKGNILERFSAQQFPDLHSELNLSSLELGDSALYFCASSLSGTGADTQYFGPGTRLTVL.

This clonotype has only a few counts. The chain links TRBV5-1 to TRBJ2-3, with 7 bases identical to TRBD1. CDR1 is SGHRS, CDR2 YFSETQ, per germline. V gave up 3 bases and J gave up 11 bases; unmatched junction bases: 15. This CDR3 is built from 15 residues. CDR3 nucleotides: TGCGCCAGCAGCTCACAGACAGGGCGGACATATATGCAGTATTTT. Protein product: CASSSQTGRTYMQYF.